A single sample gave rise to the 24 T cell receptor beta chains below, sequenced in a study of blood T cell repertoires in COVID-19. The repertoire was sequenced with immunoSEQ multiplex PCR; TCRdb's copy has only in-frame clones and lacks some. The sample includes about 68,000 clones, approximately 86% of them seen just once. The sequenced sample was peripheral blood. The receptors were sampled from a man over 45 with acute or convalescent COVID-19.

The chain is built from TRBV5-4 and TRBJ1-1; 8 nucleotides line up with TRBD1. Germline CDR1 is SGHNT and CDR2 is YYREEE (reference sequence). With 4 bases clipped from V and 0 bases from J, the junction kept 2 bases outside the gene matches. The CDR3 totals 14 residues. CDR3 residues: CASSPGQVNTEAFF. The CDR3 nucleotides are TGTGCCAGCAGCCCGGGACAGGTGAACACTGAAGCTTTCTTT.

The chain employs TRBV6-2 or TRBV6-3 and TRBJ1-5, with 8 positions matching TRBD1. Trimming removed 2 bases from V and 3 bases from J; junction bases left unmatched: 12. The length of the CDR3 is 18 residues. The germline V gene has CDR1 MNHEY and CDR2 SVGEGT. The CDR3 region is CASSYPRGRGESNQPQHF. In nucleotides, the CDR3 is TGTGCCAGCAGTTACCCCAGGGGGCGCGGTGAATCCAATCAGCCCCAGCATTTT.

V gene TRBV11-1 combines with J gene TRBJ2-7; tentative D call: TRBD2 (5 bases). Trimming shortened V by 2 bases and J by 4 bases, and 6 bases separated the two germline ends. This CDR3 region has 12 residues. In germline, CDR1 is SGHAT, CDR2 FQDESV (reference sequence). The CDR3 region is CASSLRGYEQYF. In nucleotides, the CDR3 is TGTGCCAGCAGCTTACGGGGTTACGAGCAGTACTTC.

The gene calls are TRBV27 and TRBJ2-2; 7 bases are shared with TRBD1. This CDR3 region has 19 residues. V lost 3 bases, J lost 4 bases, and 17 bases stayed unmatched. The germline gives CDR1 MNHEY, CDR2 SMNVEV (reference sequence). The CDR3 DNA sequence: TGTGCCAGCAGTTTTACGGGGCCAGGGGGAACTGTCGGCACCGGGGAGCTGTTTTTT. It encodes CASSFTGPGGTVGTGELFF.

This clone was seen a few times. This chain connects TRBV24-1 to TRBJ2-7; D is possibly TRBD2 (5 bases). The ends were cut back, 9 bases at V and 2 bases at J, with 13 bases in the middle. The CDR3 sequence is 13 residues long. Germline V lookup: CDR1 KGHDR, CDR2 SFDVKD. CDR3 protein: CATEGRLPYEQYF. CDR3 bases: TGTGCCACCGAGGGCAGGCTTCCCTACGAGCAGTACTTC.

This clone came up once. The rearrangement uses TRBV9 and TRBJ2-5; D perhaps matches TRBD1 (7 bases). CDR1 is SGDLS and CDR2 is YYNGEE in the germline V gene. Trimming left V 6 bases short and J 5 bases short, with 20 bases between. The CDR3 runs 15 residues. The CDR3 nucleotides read TGTGCCAGCAACCCCGCGGGGACAGTTTTTGAGACCCAGTACTTC. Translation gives CASNPAGTVFETQYF.

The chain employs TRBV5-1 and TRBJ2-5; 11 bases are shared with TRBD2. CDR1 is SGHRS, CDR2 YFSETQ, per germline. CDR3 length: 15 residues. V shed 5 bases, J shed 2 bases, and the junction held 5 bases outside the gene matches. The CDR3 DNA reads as TGCGCCAGCAGTGTCGGGACTAGCGGTCAAGAGACCCAGTACTTC. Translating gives CASSVGTSGQETQYF.

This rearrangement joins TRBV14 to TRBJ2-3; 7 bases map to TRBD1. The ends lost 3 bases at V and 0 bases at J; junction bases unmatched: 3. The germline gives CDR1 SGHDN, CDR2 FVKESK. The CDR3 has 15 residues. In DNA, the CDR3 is TGTGCCAGCAGCCAGACAGGGCGTAGCACAGATACGCAGTATTTT. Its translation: CASSQTGRSTDTQYF.

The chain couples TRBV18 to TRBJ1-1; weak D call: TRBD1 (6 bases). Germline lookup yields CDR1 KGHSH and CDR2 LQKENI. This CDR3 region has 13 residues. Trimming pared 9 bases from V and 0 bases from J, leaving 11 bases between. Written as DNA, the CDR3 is TGTGCCAGTCGTCGGGACATGAACACTGAAGCTTTCTTT. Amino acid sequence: CASRRDMNTEAFF.

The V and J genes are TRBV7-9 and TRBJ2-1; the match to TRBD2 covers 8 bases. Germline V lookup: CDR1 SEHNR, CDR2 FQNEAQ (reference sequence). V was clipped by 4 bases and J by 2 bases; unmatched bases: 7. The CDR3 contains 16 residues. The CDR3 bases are TGTGCCAGCAGCTACGGACTAGCCACCACCTACAATGAGCAGTTCTTC. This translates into CASSYGLATTYNEQFF.

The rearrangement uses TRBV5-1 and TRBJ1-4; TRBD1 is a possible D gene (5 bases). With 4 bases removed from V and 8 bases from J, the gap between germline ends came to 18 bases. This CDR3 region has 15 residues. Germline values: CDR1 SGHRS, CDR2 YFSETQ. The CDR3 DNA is TGCGCCAGCAGCACCACACAGGCTGGTGGGGAAAAACTGTTTTTT. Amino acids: CASSTTQAGGEKLFF.

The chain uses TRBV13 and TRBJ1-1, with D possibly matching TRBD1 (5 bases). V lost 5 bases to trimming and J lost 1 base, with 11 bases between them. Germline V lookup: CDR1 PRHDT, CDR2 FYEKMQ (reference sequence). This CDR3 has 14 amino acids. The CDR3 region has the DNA TGTGCCAGCAGCGTATCAGGACAGAACACTGAAGCTTTCTTT. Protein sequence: CASSVSGQNTEAFF.

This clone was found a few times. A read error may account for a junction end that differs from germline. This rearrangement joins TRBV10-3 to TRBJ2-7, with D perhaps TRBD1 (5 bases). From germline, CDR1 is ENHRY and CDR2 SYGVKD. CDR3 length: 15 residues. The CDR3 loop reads CATSGAGIYPYEQYF. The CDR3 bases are TGTGCCACCAGTGGCGCAGGGATCTATCCCTACGAGCAGTACTTC.

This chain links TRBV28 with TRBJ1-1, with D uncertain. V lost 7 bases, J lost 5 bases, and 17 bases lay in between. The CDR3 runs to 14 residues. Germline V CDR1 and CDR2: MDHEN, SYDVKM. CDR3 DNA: TGTGCCAGCACCCTTCCCGCCGGTCGGACTGAAGCTTTCTTT. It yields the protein CASTLPAGRTEAFF.

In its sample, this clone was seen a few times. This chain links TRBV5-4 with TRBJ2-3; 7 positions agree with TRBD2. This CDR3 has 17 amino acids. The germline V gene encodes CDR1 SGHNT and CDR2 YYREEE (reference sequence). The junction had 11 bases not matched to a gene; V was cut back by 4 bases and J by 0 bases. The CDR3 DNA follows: TGTGCCAGCAGCGGGGCGTTGCCGGGACTAAGCACAGATACGCAGTATTTT. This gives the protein CASSGALPGLSTDTQYF. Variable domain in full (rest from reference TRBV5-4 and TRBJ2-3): ETGVTQSPTHLIKTRGQQVTLRCSSQSGHNTVSWYQQALGQGPQFIFQYYREEENGRGNFPPRFSGLQFPNYSSELNVNALELDDSALYLCASSGALPGLSTDTQYFGPGTRLTVL.

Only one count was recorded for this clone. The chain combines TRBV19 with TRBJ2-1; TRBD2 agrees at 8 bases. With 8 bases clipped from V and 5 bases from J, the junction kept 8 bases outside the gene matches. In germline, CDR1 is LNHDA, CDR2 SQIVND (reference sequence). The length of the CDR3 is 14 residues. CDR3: CASFSGRDNNEQFF. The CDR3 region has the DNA TGTGCCAGTTTTTCCGGGAGGGACAACAATGAGCAGTTCTTC. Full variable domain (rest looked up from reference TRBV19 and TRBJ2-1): DGGITQSPKYLFRKEGQNVTLSCEQNLNHDAMYWYRQDPGQGLRLIYYSQIVNDFQKGDIAEGYSVSREKKESFPLTVTSAQKNPTAFYLCASFSGRDNNEQFFGPGTRLTVL.

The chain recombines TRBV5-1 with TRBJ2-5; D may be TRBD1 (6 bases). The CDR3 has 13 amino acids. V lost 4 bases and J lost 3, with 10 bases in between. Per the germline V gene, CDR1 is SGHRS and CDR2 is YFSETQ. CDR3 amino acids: CASSPGTKETQYF. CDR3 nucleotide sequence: TGCGCCAGCAGCCCCGGGACAAAAGAGACCCAGTACTTC.

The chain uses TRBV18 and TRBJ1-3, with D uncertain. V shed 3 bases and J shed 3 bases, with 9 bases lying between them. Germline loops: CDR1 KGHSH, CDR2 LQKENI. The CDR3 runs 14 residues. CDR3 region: CASSPIRGGNTIYF. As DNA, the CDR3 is TGTGCCAGCTCACCCATCCGAGGTGGAAACACCATATATTTT.

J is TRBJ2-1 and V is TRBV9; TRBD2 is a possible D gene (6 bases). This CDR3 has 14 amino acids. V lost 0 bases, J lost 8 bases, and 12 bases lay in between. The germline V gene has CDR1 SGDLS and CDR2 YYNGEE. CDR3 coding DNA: TGTGCCAGCAGCGTAGCCGGGAGTGGGGATGAGCAGTTCTTC. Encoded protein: CASSVAGSGDEQFF.

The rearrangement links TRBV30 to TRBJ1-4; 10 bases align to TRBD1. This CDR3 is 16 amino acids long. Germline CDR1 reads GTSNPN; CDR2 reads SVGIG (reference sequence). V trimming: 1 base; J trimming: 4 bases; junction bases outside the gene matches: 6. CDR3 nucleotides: TGTGCCTGGAGTGGGGACAGGGGAGGGGTTAATGAAAAACTGTTTTTT. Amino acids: CAWSGDRGGVNEKLFF. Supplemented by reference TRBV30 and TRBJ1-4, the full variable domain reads SQTIHQWPATLVQPVGSPLSLECTVEGTSNPNLYWYRQAAGRGLQLLFYSVGIGQISSEVPQNLSASRPQDRQFILSSKKLLLSDSGFYLCAWSGDRGGVNEKLFFGSGTQLSVL.

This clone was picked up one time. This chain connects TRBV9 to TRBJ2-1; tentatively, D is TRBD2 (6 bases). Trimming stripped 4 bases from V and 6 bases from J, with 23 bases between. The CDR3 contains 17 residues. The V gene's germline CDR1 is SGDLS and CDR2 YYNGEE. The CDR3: CASSPSFGGWRGNEQFF. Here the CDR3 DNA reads TGTGCCAGCAGCCCCTCCTTTGGGGGGTGGAGGGGCAATGAGCAGTTCTTC.

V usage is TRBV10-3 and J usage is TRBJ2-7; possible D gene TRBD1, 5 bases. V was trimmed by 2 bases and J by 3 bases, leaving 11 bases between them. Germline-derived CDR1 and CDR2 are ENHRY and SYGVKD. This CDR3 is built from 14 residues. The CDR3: CAISEVGRDYEQYF. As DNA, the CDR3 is TGTGCCATCAGTGAGGTGGGCAGGGACTACGAGCAGTACTTC.

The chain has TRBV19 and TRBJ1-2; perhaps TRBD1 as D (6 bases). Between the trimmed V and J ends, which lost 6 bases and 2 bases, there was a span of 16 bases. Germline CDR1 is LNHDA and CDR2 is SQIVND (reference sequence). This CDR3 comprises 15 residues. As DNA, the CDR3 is TGTGCCAGTAGCAAACGTAGGCAGGGGAACTATGGCTACACCTTC. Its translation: CASSKRRQGNYGYTF.

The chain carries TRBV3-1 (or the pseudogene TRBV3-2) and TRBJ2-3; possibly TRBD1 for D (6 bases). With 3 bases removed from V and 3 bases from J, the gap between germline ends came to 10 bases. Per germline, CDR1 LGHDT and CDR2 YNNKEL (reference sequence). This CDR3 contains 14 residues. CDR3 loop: CASSQGANTDTQYF. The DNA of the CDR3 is TGTGCCAGCAGCCAGGGGGCTAATACAGATACGCAGTATTTT.